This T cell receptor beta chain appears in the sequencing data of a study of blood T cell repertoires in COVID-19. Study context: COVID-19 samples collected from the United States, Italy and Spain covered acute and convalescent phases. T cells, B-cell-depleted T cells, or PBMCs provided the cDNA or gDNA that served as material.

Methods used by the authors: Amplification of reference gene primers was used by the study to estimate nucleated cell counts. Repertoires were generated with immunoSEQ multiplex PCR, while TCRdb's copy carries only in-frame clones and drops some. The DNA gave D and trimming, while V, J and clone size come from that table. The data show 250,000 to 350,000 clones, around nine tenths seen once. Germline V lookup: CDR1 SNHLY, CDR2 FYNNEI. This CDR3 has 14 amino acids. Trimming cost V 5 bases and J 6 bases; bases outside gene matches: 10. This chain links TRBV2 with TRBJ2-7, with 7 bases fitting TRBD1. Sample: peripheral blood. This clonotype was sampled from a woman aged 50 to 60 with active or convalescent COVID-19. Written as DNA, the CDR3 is TGTGCCAGCAGTCCCGGGACAGACTATTTCGAGCAGTACTTC. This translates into CASSPGTDYFEQYF.